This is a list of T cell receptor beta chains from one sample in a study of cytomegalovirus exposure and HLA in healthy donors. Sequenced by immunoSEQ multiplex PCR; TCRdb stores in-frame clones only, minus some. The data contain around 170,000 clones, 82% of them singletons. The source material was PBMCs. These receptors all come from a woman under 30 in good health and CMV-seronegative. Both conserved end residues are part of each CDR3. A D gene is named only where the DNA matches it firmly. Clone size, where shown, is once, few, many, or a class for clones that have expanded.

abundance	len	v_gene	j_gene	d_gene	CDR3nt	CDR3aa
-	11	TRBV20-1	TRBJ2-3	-	TGCAGTGCCATGGGCCCAGACACGCAGTATTTT	CSAMGPDTQYF
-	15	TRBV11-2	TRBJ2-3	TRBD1	TGTGCCAGCAGCACCCGGACAGGCCGCACAGATACGCAGTATTTT	CASSTRTGRTDTQYF
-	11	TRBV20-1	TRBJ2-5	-	TGCAGTGCTCCCTATGGGGGCACCCAGTACTTC	CSAPYGGTQYF
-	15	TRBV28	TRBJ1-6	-	TGTGCCAGCAGTTTCCAGGGGATATTAGGATCACCCCTCCACTTT	CASSFQGILGSPLHF
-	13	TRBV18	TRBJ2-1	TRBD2	TGTGCCAGCTCACCAGCGGGAGGGGGTGAGCAGTTCTTC	CASSPAGGGEQFF
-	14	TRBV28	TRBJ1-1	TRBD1	TGTGCCATCGTCGGTACAGGGGTGAACACTGAAGCTTTCTTT	CAIVGTGVNTEAFF
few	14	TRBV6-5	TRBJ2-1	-	TGTGCCAGCAGTTGGGGGGTGGGCAACAATGAGCAGTTCTTC	CASSWGVGNNEQFF
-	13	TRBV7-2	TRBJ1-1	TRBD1	TGTGCCAGCAGCTCCCGGACAGGGGTTGAAGCTTTCTTT	CASSSRTGVEAFF
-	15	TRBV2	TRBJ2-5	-	TGTGCCAGCAGTGAGGGGGGAGTTACGCAAGAGACCCAGTACTTC	CASSEGGVTQETQYF
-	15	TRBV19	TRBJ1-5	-	TGTGCCAGTAGTCGAGAATCAGGGGTCGATCAGCCCCAGCATTTT	CASSRESGVDQPQHF
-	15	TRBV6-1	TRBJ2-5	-	TGTGCCAGCAGTGAAGCGTGGGAGTTGTCAGAGACCCAGTACTTC	CASSEAWELSETQYF
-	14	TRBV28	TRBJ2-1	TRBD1	TGTGCCAGCAGTCGGGACAGCTCCTACAATGAGCAGTTCTTC	CASSRDSSYNEQFF
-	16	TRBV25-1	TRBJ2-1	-	TGTGCCAGCAGTGGACCAACAGGGAGCTCCTACAATGAGCAGTTCTTC	CASSGPTGSSYNEQFF
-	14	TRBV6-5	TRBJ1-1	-	TGTGCCAGCAGTTACCAGGGTAGAAGAACTGAAGCTTTCTTT	CASSYQGRRTEAFF
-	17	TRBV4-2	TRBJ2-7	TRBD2	TGTGCCAGCAGCCAGAACATAGCGGGAGTGGGATCCTACGAGCAGTACTTC	CASSQNIAGVGSYEQYF
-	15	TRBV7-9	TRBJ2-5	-	TGTTCCAGCAGCTTTCTAGAAACCGTAAAAGAGACCCAGTACTTC	CSSSFLETVKETQYF
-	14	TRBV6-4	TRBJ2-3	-	TGTGCCAGCAGTGACGGGGGGGCAACAGATACGCAGTATTTT	CASSDGGATDTQYF
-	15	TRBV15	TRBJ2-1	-	TGTGCCACCAGCAGAGATAAAGGCCAGGGGCTGGAGCAGTTCTTC	CATSRDKGQGLEQFF
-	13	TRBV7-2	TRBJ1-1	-	TGTGCCAGCAGCGTAAACTTGAACACTGAAGCTTTCTTT	CASSVNLNTEAFF
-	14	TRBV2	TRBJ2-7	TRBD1	TGTGCCAGCAACTCGGACAGGGCGTCCTACGAGCAGTACTTC	CASNSDRASYEQYF